This is a list of T cell receptor beta chains from one sample in a study of T cell changes during pregnancy in multiple sclerosis. Generated by immunoSEQ multiplex PCR, the TCRdb table keeps only in-frame clones and is missing some. In the table there are around 80,000 clones, approximately 93% of which are singletons. The sample in question was peripheral blood, obtained in the second trimester of pregnancy. These receptors were collected from a female donor in good health, enrolled as a control in a pregnancy study. The CDR3 runs from the conserved cysteine through the conserved F or W. The D gene is left open where the match is weak. Some rows mark clone size as missing; the rest say once, few, many or name a class of expanded clone.

size: once
D: -
V: TRBV7-2
J: TRBJ2-7
DNA: TGTGCCAGCAGCTTAGACAGAACACCCAGTTACGAGCAGTACTTC
CDR3: CASSLDRTPSYEQYF

size: -
D: TRBD2
V: TRBV5-5
J: TRBJ2-7
DNA: TGTGCCAGCAGTACGGGACTAGCACCTTCCGAGCAGTACTTC
CDR3: CASSTGLAPSEQYF

size: -
D: TRBD2
V: TRBV29-1
J: TRBJ2-7
DNA: TGCAGCGTTGAACTCGGGAGGCGCAACGAGCAGTACTTC
CDR3: CSVELGRRNEQYF

size: -
D: -
V: TRBV30
J: TRBJ1-5
DNA: TGTGCCTGGAATCGGGGAGGAGAGCTTTGCAATCAGCCCCAGCATTTT
CDR3: CAWNRGGELCNQPQHF

size: -
D: -
V: TRBV6-1
J: TRBJ1-1
DNA: TGTGCCAGCAGTGAAGCACGGCTTGGGCACACTGAAGCTTTCTTT
CDR3: CASSEARLGHTEAFF

size: -
D: TRBD2
V: TRBV15
J: TRBJ2-2
DNA: TGTGCCACCAGCAGAGCGCGGGAGGGCGGAACCGGGGAGCTGTTTTTT
CDR3: CATSRAREGGTGELFF

size: -
D: TRBD2
V: TRBV2
J: TRBJ2-1
DNA: TGTGCCACCCCCCGGGGCGGGAGTCTCGATGAGCAGTTCTTC
CDR3: CATPRGGSLDEQFF

size: once
D: -
V: TRBV5-1
J: TRBJ2-1
DNA: TGCGCCAGCAGCTTGGTAGACTCGGAGTACAATGAGCAGTTCTTC
CDR3: CASSLVDSEYNEQFF

size: -
D: -
V: TRBV6-5
J: TRBJ2-7
DNA: TGTGCCAGCAGTCGGGGGGCGACAGGGGCCTACGAGCAGTACTTC
CDR3: CASSRGATGAYEQYF

size: -
D: TRBD1
V: TRBV25-1
J: TRBJ1-2
DNA: TGTGCCAGCAGTGAGGGCAGGGGGATCTATGGCTACACCTTC
CDR3: CASSEGRGIYGYTF

size: -
D: -
V: TRBV6-5
J: TRBJ1-2
DNA: TGTGCCAGCAGTTACTCCTACAGGGATGGCTACACCTTC
CDR3: CASSYSYRDGYTF

size: -
D: -
V: TRBV10-2
J: TRBJ2-5
DNA: TGCGCCAGCGGGGGGTCCTTCAGGCAGGAGACCCAGTACTTC
CDR3: CASGGSFRQETQYF

size: -
D: TRBD1
V: TRBV5-4
J: TRBJ2-5
DNA: TGTGCCAGCAGCCCAAGGGACAGGGTCGGGGTAGGGACCCAGTACTTC
CDR3: CASSPRDRVGVGTQYF

size: -
D: TRBD1
V: TRBV5-1
J: TRBJ1-1
DNA: TGCGCCAGCAGCCCAGGGACAGCGGTTGAAGCTTTCTTT
CDR3: CASSPGTAVEAFF

size: once
D: TRBD1
V: TRBV15
J: TRBJ1-5
DNA: TGTGCCACCAGCAGTGATGGACAGGCTCAGCCCCAGCATTTT
CDR3: CATSSDGQAQPQHF

size: -
D: -
V: TRBV2
J: TRBJ1-5
DNA: TGTGCCAGCAGTGAAAGACCCCCCCAGGACAGTCTCAATCAGCCCCAGCATTTT
CDR3: CASSERPPQDSLNQPQHF

size: -
D: TRBD1
V: TRBV7-2
J: TRBJ2-1
DNA: TGTGCCAGCAGCTTACGGACAGGGGACAATGAGCAGTTCTTC
CDR3: CASSLRTGDNEQFF

size: -
D: -
V: TRBV5-4
J: TRBJ2-1
DNA: TGTGCCAGCAGCTTCAGTCTGAATGAGCAGTTCTTC
CDR3: CASSFSLNEQFF

size: once
D: -
V: TRBV5-1
J: TRBJ2-7
DNA: TGCGCCAGCAGCTCCCGGGGAACCTCCTACGAGCAGTACTTC
CDR3: CASSSRGTSYEQYF

size: -
D: TRBD1
V: TRBV19
J: TRBJ2-7
DNA: TGTGCCAGTAGTGCGGGGTCAGGGGGCCCCTACGAGCAGTACTTC
CDR3: CASSAGSGGPYEQYF

size: -
D: TRBD2
V: TRBV6-4
J: TRBJ2-3
DNA: TGTGCCAGCAGTGACCGACCAGCGGGAGGATCGGATACGCAGTATTTT
CDR3: CASSDRPAGGSDTQYF

size: -
D: -
V: TRBV7-2
J: TRBJ1-1
DNA: TGTGCCAGCAGCTTCGCGTGGGGCAACACTGAAGCTTTCTTT
CDR3: CASSFAWGNTEAFF

size: once
D: TRBD1
V: TRBV5-1
J: TRBJ1-2
DNA: TGCGCCAGCAGCTACGGACAGGGGCATGGCTACACCTTC
CDR3: CASSYGQGHGYTF

size: once
D: -
V: TRBV19
J: TRBJ1-5
DNA: TGTGCCAGTAGTATAGATCGGGGTGTTAGCAATCAGCCCCAGCATTTT
CDR3: CASSIDRGVSNQPQHF

size: -
D: TRBD2
V: TRBV28
J: TRBJ2-5
DNA: TGTGCCAGCAGACCGGGAGGGCCCCAAGAGACCCAGTACTTC
CDR3: CASRPGGPQETQYF

size: -
D: TRBD2
V: TRBV7-2
J: TRBJ2-5
DNA: TGTGCCAGCAGCTTAGGGCAACGAGGACTAGCGGGATGGGATGAGACCCAGTACTTC
CDR3: CASSLGQRGLAGWDETQYF

size: few
D: TRBD2
V: TRBV29-1
J: TRBJ2-1
DNA: TGCAGCGTTATAGCGGGAGGGACTTACAATGAGCAGTTCTTC
CDR3: CSVIAGGTYNEQFF

size: -
D: TRBD1
V: TRBV5-6
J: TRBJ2-7
DNA: TGTGCCAGCAGCGTGGGACAGAACTACGAGCAGTACTTC
CDR3: CASSVGQNYEQYF

size: once
D: TRBD1
V: TRBV7-8
J: TRBJ2-7
DNA: TGTGCCAGCAGCTTTGACAGGGACGAGCAGTACTTC
CDR3: CASSFDRDEQYF

size: -
D: TRBD1
V: TRBV7-9
J: TRBJ2-2
DNA: TGTGCCAGCAGCCTCCAGCCGGGACAGGGAAACACCGGGGAGCTGTTTTTT
CDR3: CASSLQPGQGNTGELFF

size: -
D: TRBD1
V: TRBV27
J: TRBJ2-7
DNA: TGTGCCAGCAGAGGGGACAGGGGTGGCGAGCAGTACTTC
CDR3: CASRGDRGGEQYF

size: -
D: TRBD1
V: TRBV6-6
J: TRBJ1-5
DNA: TGTGCCAGCAAGGGCAGGGGGCAGCCCCAGCATTTT
CDR3: CASKGRGQPQHF

size: -
D: -
V: TRBV6-5
J: TRBJ2-5
DNA: TGTGCCAGCAGTCAGGGGTCGGGGACCCAGTACTTC
CDR3: CASSQGSGTQYF

size: -
D: -
V: TRBV5-4
J: TRBJ1-2
DNA: TGTGCCAGCAGCTTGGGTCCCAGAACTAACTATGGCTACACCTTC
CDR3: CASSLGPRTNYGYTF

size: -
D: -
V: TRBV5-1
J: TRBJ1-4
DNA: TGCGCCAGCAGCTTCGGGGGGGTAAATGAAAAACTGTTTTTT
CDR3: CASSFGGVNEKLFF

size: -
D: TRBD1
V: TRBV4-1
J: TRBJ1-4
DNA: TGCGCCAGCAGCCAACCTCCGACAGGGGGTTCTGAAAAACTGTTTTTT
CDR3: CASSQPPTGGSEKLFF